These T cell receptor beta chains were read from a single sample in a study of T cell responses to AZD1222 COVID-19 vaccine. The method was immunoSEQ multiplex PCR; TCRdb's version includes in-frame clones alone and lacks a portion of them. The repertoire includes some 63,000 clones, 75% to 90% of them detected once, and about 6.3% sits in the top ten. Specimen: peripheral blood, collected 28 days after the second AZD1222 dose. Receptors were obtained from an adult who received the AZD1222 COVID-19 vaccine. CDR3s leave out the opening cysteine and the closing phenylalanine or tryptophan.

>TRBV29-1|11|TRBJ2-7
SAGQKPPGEQY
>TRBV7-2|14|TRBJ1-4
ASSTTGVATNEKLF
>TRBV7-7|13|TRBJ2-2
ASSASGLDTGELF
>TRBV9|14|TRBJ2-5
ASSVALAGPGETQY
>TRBV7-2|11|TRBJ1-5
ASSSDPGQPQH
>TRBV27|12|TRBJ2-7
ASSLRGTRGEQY
>TRBV6-1|16|TRBJ1-5
ASSEVLWGLKRDQPQH
>TRBV2|13|TRBJ2-7
ASSGTSGSSYEQY
>TRBV5-1|13|TRBJ2-6
ASSLGTSGANVLT
>TRBV30|15|TRBJ2-6
AWSGSGGPSGANVLT
>TRBV7-2|10|TRBJ1-1
ASSLDTPRAF
>TRBV6-5|12|TRBJ1-2
ASRNGQGVYGYT
>TRBV27|15|TRBJ1-1
ASSPIGTGVGNTEAF
>TRBV20-1|11|TRBJ2-1
SASLAAIGEQF
>TRBV6-5|13|TRBJ2-7
ASSTVAGALREQY
>TRBV15|10|TRBJ1-4
ATSREDEKLF
>TRBV18|12|TRBJ2-5
ASSPLKGGETQY
>TRBV5-6|12|TRBJ2-1
ASSLYRENNEQF
>TRBV28|14|TRBJ1-5
ASSLLLGGSNQPQH
>TRBV7-6|11|TRBJ1-5
ASSLSATQPQH
>TRBV5-1|12|TRBJ2-1
ASDGTGMNNEQF
>TRBV13|16|TRBJ2-4
ASSLTSGGAESENIQY
>TRBV29-1|11|TRBJ2-3
SVPPGLTDTQY
>TRBV5-1|14|TRBJ2-2
ASSFRQGKLTGELF
>TRBV9|13|TRBJ2-7
ASSVGEGEAYEQY
>TRBV18|14|TRBJ1-3
ASSPVQGHSGNTIY
>TRBV5-1|12|TRBJ2-3
ASSPGQSTDTQY
>TRBV19|13|TRBJ1-5
ASSEAEYSNQPQH
>TRBV6-5|13|TRBJ1-2
ASRASPGQGSGYT
>TRBV11-2|9|TRBJ2-7
ASSLNYEQY
>TRBV20-1|8|TRBJ2-7
SAFLREQY
>TRBV9|13|TRBJ1-2
ASSAWTGVNYGYT
>TRBV29-1|11|TRBJ1-2
SVAGQGQYGYT